Below, 23 T cell receptor beta chains from the same sample are listed, as sequenced in a study of neurological immune-mediated disorders (dated by TCRdb to about 2019). The method was 5' RACE. Sequencing instrument: Illumina HiSeq 2500. The public reads were run again by TCRdb, first through fastp at Q25 and then through MiXCR, and only productive beta chains were kept. Each record represents a unique CDR3 protein, reported with the most common genes and DNA among its rows. Present in this sample are about 120,000 distinct CDR3 sequences, roughly 3.2% of which were seen just once. The ten largest clonotypes hold over 1% of the sample. The specimen was PBMCs. The origin of the receptors is a young woman with multiple sclerosis.

This clonotype was detected a few times. A much larger clone lies a single base off, so this may be a read error. The chain couples TRBV12-3 or TRBV12-4 to TRBJ1-1; no clear D. The CDR3 spans 15 residues. Trimming removed 0 bases from V and 5 bases from J, with 13 bases in between. The CDR3 is CASSLASTLRTEAFF. The CDR3 DNA reads TGTGCCAGCAGTTTAGCGTCTACCCTTAGGACTGAAGCTTTCTTT.

In this sample, this clonotype turned up many times. The rearrangement uses TRBV20-1 and TRBJ1-1, with D maybe TRBD1 (5 bases). The CDR3 loop spans 13 amino acids. Per germline, CDR1 DFQATT and CDR2 SNEGSKA (reference sequence). The V and J ends lost 1 base and 9 bases respectively, with 15 bases between them. CDR3 region: CSARAQQVDQAFF. The CDR3 coding sequence is TGCAGTGCTAGAGCCCAACAGGTAGACCAAGCTTTCTTT.

This clonotype was seen many times. This rearrangement joins TRBV6-5 to TRBJ1-2; unclear D gene. Germline CDR1 is MNHEY and CDR2 is SVGAGI. Trimming cost V 2 bases and J 2 bases, with 12 bases left between them. The CDR3 consists of 15 residues. The CDR3 DNA follows: TGTGCCAGCAGTTACAGTGTCGAGCTCAACTATGGCTACACCTTC. This gives the protein CASSYSVELNYGYTF.

This clonotype has a count of ten or more. The V and J genes are TRBV7-8 and TRBJ1-1; D unclear. The length of the CDR3 is 11 residues. The V and J ends lost 5 bases and 5 bases respectively, with 6 bases between them. Germline V gives CDR1 SGHVS, CDR2 FQNEAQ. The CDR3 bases are TGTGCCAGCAGCCCAGCGACTGAAGCTTTCTTT. Its protein product is CASSPATEAFF.

This clonotype has at least ten counts. The CDR3: CSASRRKVRGPTYEQYF. As DNA, the CDR3 is TGCAGTGCTAGCCGCCGGAAAGTAAGGGGCCCTACCTACGAGCAGTACTTC. This chain uses TRBV20-1 with TRBJ2-7; tentatively, D is TRBD1 (5 bases). Trimming removed 3 bases from V and 2 bases from J, with 23 bases in between. Per the germline V gene, CDR1 is DFQATT and CDR2 is SNEGSKA (reference sequence). The CDR3 covers 17 residues.

The sample holds many counts of this clonotype. V and J are TRBV29-1 and TRBJ1-1, with 9 bases that match TRBD1. The trim removed 6 bases at V and 3 bases at J, leaving 8 bases unmatched. This CDR3 spans 14 amino acids. CDR1 SQVTM and CDR2 ANQGSEA come from the germline V gene. In DNA, the CDR3 is TGCAGCGTGGTGGACAGGGGATGGGACACTGAAGCTTTCTTT. It yields the protein CSVVDRGWDTEAFF.

This clonotype was observed a few times. J is TRBJ2-7 and V is TRBV7-2; D uncertain. Germline CDR1 reads SGHTA; CDR2 reads FQGNSA. Trimming removed 5 bases from V and 2 bases from J, with 10 bases in between. The CDR3 is 13 amino acids. The CDR3 loop reads CASSRQSPYEQYF. The CDR3 bases are TGTGCCAGCAGCCGGCAAAGTCCCTACGAGCAGTACTTC. The full variable domain, rest sourced from reference TRBV7-2 and TRBJ2-7, is GAGVSQSPSNKVTEKGKDVELRCDPISGHTALYWYRQSLGQGLEFLIYFQGNSAPDKSGLPSDRFSAERTGGSVSTLTIQRTQQEDSAVYLCASSRQSPYEQYFGPGTRLTVT.

This clonotype was seen at least ten times. The V call is TRBV10-2, the J call TRBJ2-2, with 8 bases lining up with TRBD1. CDR1 is WSHSY, CDR2 SAAADI, per germline. This CDR3 comprises 13 residues. The trim removed 8 bases at V and 7 bases at J, leaving 6 bases unmatched. The CDR3 DNA reads as TGCGCCAGCGCCAGGGGGCAGGGCGGGGAGCTGTTTTTT. It codes for CASARGQGGELFF.

The table lists this clonotype with many counts. The chain recombines TRBV7-9 with TRBJ1-2, with D uncertain. This CDR3 has 13 amino acids. Trimming took 2 bases from V and 0 from J, leaving 4 bases between them. Germline values: CDR1 SEHNR, CDR2 FQNEAQ (reference sequence). CDR3 amino acids: CASSLITNYGYTF. The CDR3 nucleotides are TGTGCCAGCAGCTTAATAACTAACTATGGCTACACCTTC. The variable domain in full, completed from reference TRBV7-9 and TRBJ1-2, reads DTGVSQNPRHKITKRGQNVTFRCDPISEHNRLYWYRQTLGQGPEFLTYFQNEAQLEKSRLLSDRFSAERPKGSFSTLEIQRTEQGDSAMYLCASSLITNYGYTFGSGTRLTVV.

Many counts were recorded for this clonotype. This chain uses TRBV6-6 with TRBJ2-7; 12 positions agree with TRBD2. CDR1 MNHNY and CDR2 SVGAGI come from the germline V gene (reference sequence). The CDR3 covers 15 residues. Losses at the gene ends were 5 bases for V and 6 bases for J; bases not matched to a gene: 8. The CDR3 sequence is CASSASGRALGEQYF. CDR3 nucleotides: TGTGCCAGCAGTGCTAGCGGGAGGGCCCTCGGCGAGCAGTACTTC.

This clonotype was seen ten or more times. The chain carries TRBV5-1 and TRBJ1-6; TRBD1 is a possible D gene (6 bases). This CDR3 spans 15 amino acids. V shed 1 base and J shed 9 bases, with 14 bases lying between them. Germline loops: CDR1 SGHRS, CDR2 YFSETQ. Written as DNA, the CDR3 is TGCGCCAGCAGCTTGAATGCTGGGGGGCGTTCACCCCTCCACTTT. Residues: CASSLNAGGRSPLHF.

This clonotype has at least ten counts. The chain joins TRBV20-1 to TRBJ2-3; TRBD2 matches at 9 bases. V shed 6 bases, J shed 5 bases, and the junction held 6 bases outside the gene matches. The CDR3 has 13 residues. Germline V lookup: CDR1 DFQATT, CDR2 SNEGSKA (reference sequence). This CDR3 is CSAAGGGLDTQYF. CDR3 DNA: TGCAGTGCCGCGGGGGGGGGATTAGATACGCAGTATTTT.

This clonotype was recorded once. The chain has TRBV12-3 or TRBV12-4 and TRBJ2-4, with D unclear. V gave up 3 bases and J gave up 1 base, with 10 bases separating them. The CDR3 spans 15 residues. CDR3 region: CASSFRQEAKNIQYF. The CDR3 nucleotides are TGTGCCAGCAGTTTCCGTCAGGAGGCCAAAAACATTCAGTACTTC.

This clonotype was recorded at least ten times. The rearrangement links TRBV5-1 to TRBJ2-1, with D possibly matching TRBD1 (5 bases). Trimming took off 2 bases at V and 5 bases at J, with 8 bases between the two ends. This CDR3 is built from 13 residues. Germline CDR1 SGHRS, CDR2 YFSETQ. CDR3: CASSLGVNNEQFF. Written as DNA, the CDR3 is TGCGCCAGCAGCTTAGGGGTCAACAATGAGCAGTTCTTC.

This clonotype has at least ten counts. The genes are TRBV2 and TRBJ1-5; D unresolved. With 7 bases removed from V and 2 bases from J, the gap between germline ends came to 15 bases. Germline-derived CDR1 and CDR2 are SNHLY and FYNNEI. This CDR3 is built from 15 residues. Here the CDR3 reads CASNHPKVGNQPQHF. The CDR3, as DNA: TGTGCCAGCAACCATCCCAAAGTAGGCAATCAGCCCCAGCATTTT.

This clonotype was detected ten times or more. The chain carries TRBV27 and TRBJ1-1; D possibly corresponds to TRBD1 (5 bases). CDR1 is MNHEY, CDR2 SMNVEV, per germline (reference sequence). The ends were cut back, 10 bases at V and 5 bases at J, with 11 bases in the middle. CDR3 length equals 11 residues. The CDR3 sequence: CATSKGTEAFF. CDR3 sequence (DNA): TGTGCCACCTCGAAGGGGACTGAAGCTTTCTTT.

This clonotype occurred many times. The chain employs TRBV20-1 and TRBJ1-1; 11 bases are a match to TRBD1. The germline gives CDR1 DFQATT, CDR2 SNEGSKA (reference sequence). Germline trimming cut 5 bases from V and 6 bases from J; bases unmatched to any gene: 14. CDR3 length: 16 residues. The CDR3 bases are TGCAGTGCTCCGGACAGGGGGCGCGGGACCGTGGCTGAAGCTTTCTTT. Translation gives CSAPDRGRGTVAEAFF.

In this sample, this clonotype turned up many times. The gene calls are TRBV12-3 or TRBV12-4 and TRBJ1-1; D is possibly TRBD1 (5 bases). With 5 bases removed from V and 3 bases from J, the gap between germline ends came to 13 bases. CDR3 length: 14 amino acids. In nucleotides, the CDR3 is TGTGCCAGCAGTCCCGACAGCTACTACACTGAAGCTTTCTTT. Its translation: CASSPDSYYTEAFF.

This rearrangement joins TRBV12-3 or TRBV12-4 to TRBJ2-1; D possibly corresponds to TRBD2 (6 bases). With 3 bases removed from V and 9 bases from J, the gap between germline ends came to 12 bases. The CDR3 runs to 13 residues. The CDR3 here is CASSFRMGGEQFF. In DNA, the CDR3 is TGTGCCAGCAGTTTTCGTATGGGGGGTGAGCAGTTCTTC.

This clonotype showed up many times. This chain links TRBV5-1 with TRBJ2-3, with D possibly being TRBD1 (5 bases). Trimming took off 5 bases at V and 6 bases at J, with 22 bases between the two ends. Germline assignment: CDR1 SGHRS and CDR2 YFSETQ. The CDR3 consists of 16 residues. This chain's CDR3 is CASRLVDSVSYDTQYF. The DNA of the CDR3 is TGCGCCAGCAGACTGGTAGACAGCGTCTCTTACGATACGCAGTATTTT.

This clonotype has a count of ten or more. The rearrangement uses TRBV25-1 and TRBJ1-6, with D uncertain. Germline V gene data show CDR1 as MGHDK and CDR2 as SYGVNS. Trimming removed 9 bases from V and 0 bases from J, with 12 bases in between. There are 15 residues in the CDR3. The CDR3 protein is CASQTESSYNSPLHF. CDR3 nucleotides: TGTGCCAGTCAGACCGAGTCCTCCTATAATTCACCCCTCCACTTT.

This clonotype showed up just a few times. A much more abundant neighbour one base away suggests this may be a read error. V usage is TRBV10-2 and J usage is TRBJ1-5, with D hard to call. The CDR3 has 15 residues. Germline V gives CDR1 WSHSY, CDR2 SAAADI. The CDR3 DNA reads as TGCGCCAGCAGTGTGGCCGTCTCTAGCAATCAGCACCAGCATTTT. It translates to CASSVAVSSNQHQHF.

This clonotype was seen ten or more times. The J gene is TRBJ2-7, the V gene TRBV4-3, with TRBD1 identical over 7 bases. Trimming at V came to 2 bases and at J to 4 bases, leaving 11 bases not matched to a gene. The CDR3 is 16 amino acids. Germline V lookup: CDR1 LGHNA, CDR2 YSLEER. CDR3 in amino acids: CASSQNSGRQGYEQYF. CDR3 DNA sequence: TGCGCCAGCAGCCAAAATTCCGGCCGACAGGGATACGAGCAGTACTTC.